What follows describes a single T cell receptor (beta chain). MiXCR, run by TCRdb on the 5' RACE reads, gives a single entry per CDR3 protein. Here the sample spans about 890,000 distinct CDR3 sequences, roughly 12% being singletons. The CDR3 runs to 14 residues. Deletions cut 0 bases from V and 7 bases from J, with 12 bases between. Per germline, CDR1 MNHEY and CDR2 SVGAGI. These data come from a study of identical twins. This sample was shared with a second study, whose subject was yellow fever vaccine responses in identical twins.

The TCR originated in a woman aged 18-29 years in good health. The chain couples TRBV6-5 to TRBJ1-2; no firm D call. Sequencing was done on a sample of PBMCs. CDR3 amino acids: CASSYSRALSGYTF. CDR3 DNA sequence: TGTGCCAGCAGTTACTCGCGGGCTTTAAGTGGCTACACCTTC.